These 9 T cell receptor delta chains came from one sample sequenced in a study of γδ T cells in repeated Plasmodium falciparum infection. Gammadelta T cells were flow-sorted from PBMC into Vgamma9/Vdelta2+ and Vdelta2-negative populations for bulk analysis. TCRdb reapplied CATT to the multiplex PCR reads. The data contain over 90,000 delta-chain clones, 0.9% to 1% of them singletons. The material sequenced was gamma-delta T cells from blood. These receptors were collected from a pool of human donors (malaria-infected and uninfected, not separated).

Turning to this clone: TCRdb shows a much larger clone's protein in place of this DNA's translation, and the two differ at residues 5 and 8, likely through a read error; the protein shown is translated from the DNA. This chain uses TRDV1 with TRDJ1; 8 nucleotides match TRDD3. In the absence of a J gene in TCRdb, the DNA was matched to germline to assign it here. This CDR3 is 18 amino acids long. The germline CDR1 and CDR2 sequences are TSWWSYY and QGS. V lost 5 bases, J lost 0 bases, and 14 bases stayed unmatched. DNA for the CDR3: TGTGCTCTTGGGCCTAAACCCCGCCTGGGGGACTACACCGATAAACTCATCTTT. Amino acid sequence: CALGPKPRLGDYTDKLIF.

This clone was found a few times. TCRdb attributes to this sequence the protein of a much larger clone, which differs from the DNA translation at residue 3; a read error is likely, and the protein displayed is translated from the DNA. The V gene is TRDV2, the J gene TRDJ1, with 13 positions matching TRDD3. This CDR3 comprises 18 residues. Germline assignment: CDR1 GEAIGNYY and CDR2 EKD. For the CDR3, the DNA is TGTGCCCGTGACATTCTACTGGGGGATACGCCCTACACCGATAAACTCATCTTT. The encoded protein is CARDILLGDTPYTDKLIF.

At least ten counts were recorded for this clone. TCRdb's protein for this DNA is that of a much larger clone and differs from the translation at residue 10, likely a read error; the protein shown is the DNA translation. The rearrangement uses TRDV1 and TRDJ1; 7 nucleotides line up with TRDD3. The J gene, not given by TCRdb, was assigned here from a germline match of the nucleotide sequence. The CDR3 runs 18 residues. Germline V gives CDR1 TSWWSYY, CDR2 QGS. With V trimmed by 3 bases and J by 0 bases, 13 bases remained unmatched. The CDR3 loop is CALGDGSWGVRDTDKLIF. In nucleotides, the CDR3 is TGTGCTCTTGGGGACGGCTCCTGGGGGGTACGAGACACCGATAAACTCATCTTT.

This clone has a count of ten or more. The CDR3 DNA sequence: TGTGCCTGTGACACCGCTGTCAGTAGCCCCCGGGGATGCCCCACCGATAAACTCATCTTT. The encoded protein is CACDTAVSSPRGCPTDKLIF. This rearrangement joins TRDV2 to TRDJ1; possible D gene TRDD3, 6 bases. The CDR3 runs to 20 residues. Germline V gives CDR1 GEAIGNYY, CDR2 EKD. Trimming shortened V by 0 bases and J by 1 base, and 26 bases separated the two germline ends.

This clone was recorded a few times. A far more abundant clone sits one base away, making this likely a read error. In the same sample, other DNA sequences code for this CDR3. V usage is TRDV1 and J usage is TRDJ1; TRDD2 agrees at 9 bases. No J gene was available from TCRdb, and it was assigned here by a germline match of the DNA. The CDR3 is 21 amino acids. Per the germline V gene, CDR1 is TSWWSYY and CDR2 is QGS. This CDR3 reads CALGELTFLLMGGAYTDKLIF. The CDR3 DNA reads TGTGCTCTCGGGGAACTCACCTTCCTACTAATGGGGGGAGCCTACACCGATAAACTCATCTTT.

This clone was observed a handful of times. A read error likely explains why the TCRdb protein, taken from a much larger clone, differs from this DNA's translation at residue 9; the protein shown is translated from the DNA. This rearrangement joins TRDV2 to TRDJ1; possibly TRDD3 for D (5 bases). Trimming stripped 3 bases from V and 0 bases from J, with 22 bases between. The CDR3 runs to 18 residues. The germline gives CDR1 GEAIGNYY, CDR2 EKD. CDR3 nucleotide sequence: TGTGCCTGTGACGCAGTTTTAGGTATGGGATCGAACACCGATAAACTCATCTTT. Protein: CACDAVLGMGSNTDKLIF.

As regards this clone: This DNA's translation and the protein TCRdb lists, from a much larger clone, do not match at residue 14, likely due to a read error; the protein shown is translated from the DNA. CDR3 bases: TGTGCCTGTGACCCTGGGGGATGGCTGTACACCGATAAACCCATCTTT. Translated, it gives CACDPGGWLYTDKPIF. V and J are TRDV2 and TRDJ1; 9 nucleotides agree with TRDD3. CDR1 is GEAIGNYY and CDR2 is EKD in the germline V gene. The CDR3 has 16 residues.

This clone was observed many times. Additional DNA sequences in this sample encode the identical CDR3. Written as DNA, the CDR3 is TGTGCCTGTGACACTCTGGGGGTCACGCGGGACACCGATAAACTCATCTTT. This encodes CACDTLGVTRDTDKLIF. The chain couples TRDV2 to TRDJ1, with 7 positions matching TRDD3. Germline CDR1 is GEAIGNYY and CDR2 is EKD. The CDR3 sequence is 17 residues long. Trimming at V came to 1 base and at J to 0 bases, leaving 10 bases not matched to a gene.

Comment on this clone: A far larger clone differs by one base, so this is likely a read error. Additional DNA sequences in this sample encode the identical CDR3. The CDR3 coding sequence is TGTGCCTGTGACACCAGCTGGGGGAGGCTGACCGATAAACTCATCTTT. This sequence encodes CACDTSWGRLTDKLIF. The chain has TRDV2 and TRDJ1, with 8 bases fitting TRDD3. No J segment appears in TCRdb, so it was assigned here by matching the sequence to germline. Germline V CDR1 and CDR2: GEAIGNYY, EKD. The CDR3 runs to 16 residues. J was trimmed by 2 bases and V by 0 bases; bases with no gene match: 7.